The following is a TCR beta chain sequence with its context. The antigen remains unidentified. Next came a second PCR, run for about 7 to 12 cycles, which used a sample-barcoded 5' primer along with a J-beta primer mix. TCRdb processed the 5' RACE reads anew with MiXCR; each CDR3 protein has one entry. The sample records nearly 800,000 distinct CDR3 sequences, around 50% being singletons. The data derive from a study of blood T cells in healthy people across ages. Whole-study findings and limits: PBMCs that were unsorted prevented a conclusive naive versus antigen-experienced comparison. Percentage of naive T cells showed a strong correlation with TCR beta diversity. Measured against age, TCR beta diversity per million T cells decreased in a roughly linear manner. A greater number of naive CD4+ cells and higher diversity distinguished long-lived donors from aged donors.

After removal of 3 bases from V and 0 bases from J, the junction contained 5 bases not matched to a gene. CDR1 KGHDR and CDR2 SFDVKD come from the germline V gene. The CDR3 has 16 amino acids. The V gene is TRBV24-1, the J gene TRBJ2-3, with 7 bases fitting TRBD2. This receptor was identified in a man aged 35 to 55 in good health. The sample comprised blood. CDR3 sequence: CATSDGGGKSTDTQYF. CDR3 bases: TGTGCCACCAGTGATGGCGGGGGTAAAAGCACAGATACGCAGTATTTT.